This T cell receptor beta chain was retrieved from a study of beta chain features in type 1 diabetes. Trimming stripped 1 base from V and 7 bases from J, with 21 bases between. Germline V gene data show CDR1 as SGHRS and CDR2 as YFSETQ. The CDR3 extends over 16 amino acids. Sequencing targeted expressed TCRB transcripts, as all isolated RNA had been reverse transcribed. Repertoires were generated with immunoSEQ multiplex PCR, while TCRdb's copy carries only in-frame clones and drops some. The sample includes some 330,000 clones, 8% to 13% of them seen just once. The sequenced sample was naive CD4+ T cells from blood. The chain has TRBV5-1 and TRBJ2-7, with D perhaps matching TRBD2 (6 bases). The sequence was collected from a woman aged 30 to 39 in good health. The CDR3: CASSLIGAGLSGEQYF. The CDR3 coding sequence is TGCGCCAGCAGCTTGATCGGGGCGGGACTTTCGGGGGAGCAGTACTTC.